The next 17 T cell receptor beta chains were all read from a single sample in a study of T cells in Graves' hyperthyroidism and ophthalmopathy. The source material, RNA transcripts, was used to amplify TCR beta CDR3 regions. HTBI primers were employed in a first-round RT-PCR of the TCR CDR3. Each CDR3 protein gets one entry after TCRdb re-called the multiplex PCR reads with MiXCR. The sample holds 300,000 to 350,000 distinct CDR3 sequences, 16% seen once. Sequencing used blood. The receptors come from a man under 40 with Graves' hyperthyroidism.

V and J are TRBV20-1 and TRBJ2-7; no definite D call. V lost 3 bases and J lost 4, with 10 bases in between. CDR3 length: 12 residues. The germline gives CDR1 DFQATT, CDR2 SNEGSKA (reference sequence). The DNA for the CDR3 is TGCAGTGCTAGGGGGATGGCGTACGAGCAGTACTTC. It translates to CSARGMAYEQYF.

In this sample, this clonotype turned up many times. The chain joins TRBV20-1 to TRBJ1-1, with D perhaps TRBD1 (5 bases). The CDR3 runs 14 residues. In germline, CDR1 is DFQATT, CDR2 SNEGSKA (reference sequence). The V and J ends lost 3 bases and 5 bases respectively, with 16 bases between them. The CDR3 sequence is CSASLWQGKTEAFF. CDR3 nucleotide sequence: TGCAGTGCTAGTCTCTGGCAGGGTAAAACTGAAGCTTTCTTT.

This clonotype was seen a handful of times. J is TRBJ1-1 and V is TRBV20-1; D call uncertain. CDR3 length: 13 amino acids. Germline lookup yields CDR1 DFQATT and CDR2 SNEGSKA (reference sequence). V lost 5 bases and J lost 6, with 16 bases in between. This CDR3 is CSARTVGGPEAFF. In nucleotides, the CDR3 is TGCAGTGCTCGGACGGTTGGAGGCCCTGAAGCTTTCTTT.

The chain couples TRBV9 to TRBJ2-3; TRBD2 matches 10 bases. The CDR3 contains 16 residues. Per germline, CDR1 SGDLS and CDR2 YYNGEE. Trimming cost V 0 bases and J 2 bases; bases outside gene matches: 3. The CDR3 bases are TGTGCCAGCAGCGTAGGACTAGCGGGTAACACAGATACGCAGTATTTT. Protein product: CASSVGLAGNTDTQYF.

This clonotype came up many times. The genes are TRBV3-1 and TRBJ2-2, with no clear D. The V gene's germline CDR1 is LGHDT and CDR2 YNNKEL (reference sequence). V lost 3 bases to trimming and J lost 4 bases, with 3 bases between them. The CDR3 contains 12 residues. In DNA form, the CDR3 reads TGTGCCAGCAGCCACAGCACCGGGGAGCTGTTTTTT. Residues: CASSHSTGELFF.

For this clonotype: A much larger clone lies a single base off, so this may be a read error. The CDR3 DNA follows: TGTGCCAGCTCATACCAGGGTAACCCCGAGCGGTACTTC. Its protein product is CASSYQGNPERYF. The V call is TRBV18, the J call TRBJ2-7; a weak D match, TRBD1 (5 bases). CDR1 KGHSH and CDR2 LQKENI come from the germline V gene. The CDR3 is 13 amino acids.

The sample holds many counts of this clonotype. The chain's CDR3 is CASSYLGVGRDTQYF. Here the CDR3 DNA reads TGTGCCAGCAGCTATCTGGGGGTAGGAAGAGATACGCAGTATTTT. The chain is built from TRBV27 and TRBJ2-3; D may be TRBD1 or TRBD2 (5 bases each). The germline V gene has CDR1 MNHEY and CDR2 SMNVEV (reference sequence). Trimming stripped 6 bases from V and 5 bases from J, with 18 bases between. CDR3 length: 15 residues.

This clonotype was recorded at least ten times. The CDR3 sequence: CASRNGRQFQETQYF. The CDR3 coding sequence is TGTGCCAGCAGAAACGGGCGACAGTTCCAAGAGACCCAGTACTTC. This chain uses TRBV11-3 with TRBJ2-5, with TRBD1 as a possible D gene (5 bases). CDR3 length equals 15 residues. Germline values: CDR1 SGHNT, CDR2 YENEEA. The V and J ends lost 6 bases and 1 base respectively, with 15 bases between them.

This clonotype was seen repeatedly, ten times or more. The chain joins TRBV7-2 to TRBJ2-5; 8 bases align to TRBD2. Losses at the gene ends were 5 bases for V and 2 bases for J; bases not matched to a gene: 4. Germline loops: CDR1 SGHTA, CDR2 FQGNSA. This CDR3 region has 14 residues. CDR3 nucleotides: TGTGCCAGCAGCAGGACTAGCTTTCAAGAGACCCAGTACTTC. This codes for CASSRTSFQETQYF.

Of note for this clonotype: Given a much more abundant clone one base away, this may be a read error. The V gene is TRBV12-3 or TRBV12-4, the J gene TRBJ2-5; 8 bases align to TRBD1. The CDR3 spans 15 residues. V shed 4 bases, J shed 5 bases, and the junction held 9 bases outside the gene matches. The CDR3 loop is CASSWGDRGRETQYF. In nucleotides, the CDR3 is TGTGCCAGCAGTTGGGGAGACAGGGGAAGGGAGACCCAGTACTTC.

The CDR3 reads CASSLDSGSPSEQFF. Here the CDR3 DNA reads TGTGCCAGCAGCTTAGATAGCGGGAGTCCGAGTGAGCAGTTCTTC. This chain links TRBV7-8 with TRBJ2-1; 9 bases are shared with TRBD2. From germline, CDR1 is SGHVS and CDR2 FQNEAQ. V lost 1 base and J lost 9; bases outside the gene matches: 7. The CDR3 runs 15 residues.

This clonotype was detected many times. CDR3 sequence (DNA): TGTGCCAGCAGCAATCCAGGGGGCGCGAGTGAAAAACTGTTTTTT. Translating it yields CASSNPGGASEKLFF. The chain employs TRBV27 and TRBJ1-4; 8 bases align to TRBD1. This CDR3 has 15 amino acids. CDR1 MNHEY and CDR2 SMNVEV come from the germline V gene (reference sequence). After removal of 6 bases from V and 7 bases from J, the junction contained 10 bases not matched to a gene.

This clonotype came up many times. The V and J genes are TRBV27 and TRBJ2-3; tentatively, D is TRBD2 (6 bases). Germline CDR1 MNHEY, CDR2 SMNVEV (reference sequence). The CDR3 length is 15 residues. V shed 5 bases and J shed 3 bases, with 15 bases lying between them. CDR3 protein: CASSPEGVWTDTQYF. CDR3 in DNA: TGTGCCAGCAGTCCGGAGGGAGTCTGGACAGATACGCAGTATTTT.

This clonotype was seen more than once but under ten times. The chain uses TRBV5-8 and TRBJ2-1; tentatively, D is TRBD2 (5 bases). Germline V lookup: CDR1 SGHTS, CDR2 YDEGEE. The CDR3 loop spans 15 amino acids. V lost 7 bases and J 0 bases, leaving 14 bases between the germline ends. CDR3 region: CASPGWVTSYNEQFF. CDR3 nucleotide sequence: TGTGCCAGCCCGGGGTGGGTAACCTCCTACAATGAGCAGTTCTTC.

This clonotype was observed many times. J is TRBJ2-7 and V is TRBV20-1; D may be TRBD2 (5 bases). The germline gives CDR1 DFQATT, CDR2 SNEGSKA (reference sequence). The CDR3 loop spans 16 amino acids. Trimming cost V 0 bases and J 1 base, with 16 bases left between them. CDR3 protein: CSARDPVSSVSYEQYF. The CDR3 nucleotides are TGCAGTGCTAGAGATCCTGTAAGTAGCGTGTCCTACGAGCAGTACTTC.

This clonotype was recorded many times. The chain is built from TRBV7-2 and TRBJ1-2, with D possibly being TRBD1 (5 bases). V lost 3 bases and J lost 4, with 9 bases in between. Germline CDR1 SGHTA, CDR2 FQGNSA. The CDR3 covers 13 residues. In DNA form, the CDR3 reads TGTGCCAGCAGCTTCGGGGGGATCTATGGCTACACCTTC. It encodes CASSFGGIYGYTF. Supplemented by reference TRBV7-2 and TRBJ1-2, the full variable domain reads GAGVSQSPSNKVTEKGKDVELRCDPISGHTALYWYRQSLGQGLEFLIYFQGNSAPDKSGLPSDRFSAERTGGSVSTLTIQRTQQEDSAVYLCASSFGGIYGYTFGSGTRLTVV.

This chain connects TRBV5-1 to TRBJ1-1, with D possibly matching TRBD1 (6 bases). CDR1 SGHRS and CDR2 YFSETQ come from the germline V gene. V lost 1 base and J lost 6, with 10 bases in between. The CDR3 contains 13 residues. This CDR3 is CASSLTGLAEAFF. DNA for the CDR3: TGCGCCAGCAGCTTGACAGGGCTCGCTGAAGCTTTCTTT.